This T cell receptor beta chain was sequenced for a study of beta chain features in type 1 diabetes. Notes on the study in general: Individuals with type 1 diabetes displayed fewer insertions and more deletions at VDJ junctions. A moderate, significant TCRB CDR3 shortening appeared in type 1 diabetes across four CD4+ subsets.

Expressed TCRB transcripts were sequenced because the entire RNA isolate underwent reverse transcription. Data came from immunoSEQ multiplex PCR; TCRdb stores just in-frame clones and leaves some out. Among more than 95,000 clones listed, roughly 17% were seen once. CDR1 is GTSNPN, CDR2 SVGIG, per germline (reference sequence). CDR3 size: 13 residues. V was cut by 2 bases and J by 9 bases, with 16 bases left in between. On average, the one heparinised blood draw given by each donor was approximately 120 mL. Researchers reported sorting CD4+ naive, central memory, regulatory and stem cell-like memory cells via CD45RO/CCR7/CD25/CD127/CD95/CD27. This clone was detected many times. Its target is not known.

This sequence originates from a man aged 18-30 years with type 1 diabetes. Sequencing was done on a sample of central memory CD4+ T cells from blood. The chain recombines TRBV30 with TRBJ2-5; tentative D call: TRBD2 (6 bases). CDR3 sequence (DNA): TGTGCCTGGAGTCTGGCGGGGAAAGGAGCCCAGTACTTC. This sequence encodes CAWSLAGKGAQYF.